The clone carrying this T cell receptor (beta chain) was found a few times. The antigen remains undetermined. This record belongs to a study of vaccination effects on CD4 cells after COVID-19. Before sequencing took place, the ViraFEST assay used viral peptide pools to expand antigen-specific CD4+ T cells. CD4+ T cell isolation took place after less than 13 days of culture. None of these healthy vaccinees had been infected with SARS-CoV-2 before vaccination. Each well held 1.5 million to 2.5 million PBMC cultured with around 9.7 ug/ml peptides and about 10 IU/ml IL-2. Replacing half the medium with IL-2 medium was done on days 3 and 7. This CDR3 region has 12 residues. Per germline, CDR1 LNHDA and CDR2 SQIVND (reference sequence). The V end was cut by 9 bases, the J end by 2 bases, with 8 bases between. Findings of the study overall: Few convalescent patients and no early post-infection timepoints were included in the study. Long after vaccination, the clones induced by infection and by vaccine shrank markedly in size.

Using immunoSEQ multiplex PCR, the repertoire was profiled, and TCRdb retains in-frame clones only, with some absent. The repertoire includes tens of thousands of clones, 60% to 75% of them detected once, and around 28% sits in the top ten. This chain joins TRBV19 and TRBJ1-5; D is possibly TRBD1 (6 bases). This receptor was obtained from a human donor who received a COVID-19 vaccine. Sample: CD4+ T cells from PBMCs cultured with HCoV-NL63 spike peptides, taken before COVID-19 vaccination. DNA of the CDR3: TGTGCCAGCCGACAGGGCAATCAGCCCCAGCATTTT. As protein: CASRQGNQPQHF. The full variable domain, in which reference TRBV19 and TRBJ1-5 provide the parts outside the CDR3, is DGGITQSPKYLFRKEGQNVTLSCEQNLNHDAMYWYRQDPGQGLRLIYYSQIVNDFQKGDIAEGYSVSREKKESFPLTVTSAQKNPTAFYLCASRQGNQPQHFGDGTRLSIL.